The sample holds one count of the clone carrying this TCR beta chain. The data belong to a study of shared clonotypes between healthy human individuals. The trim removed 1 base at V and 11 bases at J, leaving 6 bases unmatched. This CDR3 contains 15 residues. Germline V CDR1 and CDR2: SGHVS, FQNEAQ. This table comes from immunoSEQ multiplex PCR, and its TCRdb copy is limited to in-frame clones, with some not included. Among 500,000 to 550,000 clones listed, about 96% were seen once. Each sample came from a Caucasian adult donor living in Nashville, Tennessee. The sequencing sample was made of naive CD4+ T cells sorted from blood. Sample subset: CD45RA+ positively selected. This TCR derives from a woman aged 25 to 39 in good health. The chain employs TRBV7-8 and TRBJ2-2, with 11 positions matching TRBD2. CDR3 sequence reads: CASSLVGLAARELFF. The CDR3 DNA follows: TGTGCCAGCAGCTTAGTGGGACTAGCGGCCCGCGAGCTGTTTTTT.